Below are 26 T cell receptor beta chains sequenced from a single sample in a study of cytomegalovirus exposure and HLA in healthy donors. The PCR contained 60 Vbeta and 13 Jbeta primers. Method: immunoSEQ multiplex PCR; TCRdb's copy keeps in-frame clones and lacks some. Among nearly 110,000 clones listed, around 78% were seen once. The sequenced sample consisted of PBMCs. The receptor source for this set is a man aged 30-40 years in good health and CMV-seronegative.

V and J are TRBV7-9 and TRBJ1-2, with 7 bases aligning to TRBD1. Per the germline V gene, CDR1 is SEHNR and CDR2 is FQNEAQ (reference sequence). The CDR3 has 13 residues. With V trimmed by 4 bases and J by 2 bases, 1 base remained unmatched. This chain's CDR3 is CASSSGQNYGYTF. As DNA, the CDR3 is TGTGCCAGCAGCTCGGGACAGAACTATGGCTACACCTTC.

The V gene is TRBV7-2, the J gene TRBJ2-7, with no clear D. CDR3 size: 13 residues. Germline-derived CDR1 and CDR2 are SGHTA and FQGNSA. V shed 5 bases and J shed 2 bases, with 10 bases lying between them. CDR3 amino acids: CASSPLEAYEQYF. CDR3 nucleotides: TGTGCCAGCAGCCCCCTTGAGGCCTACGAGCAGTACTTC.

This clone turned up a few times. This chain links TRBV5-4 with TRBJ2-3; a weak D match, TRBD2 (6 bases). Per germline, CDR1 SGHNT and CDR2 YYREEE (reference sequence). Trimming left V 0 bases short and J 0 bases short, with 8 bases between. The CDR3 has 15 residues. CDR3 DNA: TGTGCCAGCAGCTTGGACAGCGGGAGCACAGATACGCAGTATTTT. Translated: CASSLDSGSTDTQYF.

The chain joins TRBV6-4 to TRBJ2-2; 9 bases line up with TRBD2. Trimming removed 8 bases from V and 4 bases from J; junction bases left unmatched: 8. CDR3 length: 15 residues. Germline V CDR1 and CDR2: MRHNA, SNTAGT. The CDR3 coding sequence is TGTGCCAGCGCGCCGGGACTAGCCCCCACCGGGGAGCTGTTTTTT. It encodes CASAPGLAPTGELFF.

The CDR3 sequence is CASRTSTGISGNTIYF. The CDR3, as DNA: TGTGCCAGCAGGACTTCGACAGGGATTTCTGGAAACACCATATATTTT. The rearrangement joins TRBV6-6 to TRBJ1-3; 7 bases are shared with TRBD1. Germline CDR1 MNHNY, CDR2 SVGAGI (reference sequence). V trimming: 6 bases; J trimming: 1 base; junction bases outside the gene matches: 9. The CDR3 extends over 16 amino acids.

The rearrangement links TRBV20-1 to TRBJ2-7; perhaps TRBD1 as D (5 bases). V dropped 0 bases and J dropped 6 bases, with 6 bases sitting between them. Germline CDR1 is DFQATT and CDR2 is SNEGSKA (reference sequence). This CDR3 contains 11 residues. CDR3 DNA: TGCAGTGCTAGAGAGGGGCTCGAGCAGTACTTC. The encoded protein is CSAREGLEQYF.

The CDR3 spells CASSTRGQGTTEAFF. CDR3 nucleotides: TGTGCCAGCAGCACACGCGGACAGGGGACGACTGAAGCTTTCTTT. This chain links TRBV9 with TRBJ1-1, with 9 bases identical to TRBD1. The CDR3 is 15 residues long. CDR1 is SGDLS and CDR2 is YYNGEE in the germline V gene. V gave up 4 bases and J gave up 5 bases; unmatched junction bases: 9.

The CDR3 loop is CASSSSQGGVETQYF. CDR3 nucleotides: TGCGCCAGCAGCTCCTCACAGGGGGGTGTTGAGACCCAGTACTTC. This chain joins TRBV5-1 and TRBJ2-5; TRBD1 matches at 8 bases. This CDR3 region has 15 residues. CDR1 and CDR2 from the germline V gene are SGHRS and YFSETQ. The V and J ends lost 3 bases and 5 bases, in that order; junction bases with no gene match: 9.

This chain uses TRBV20-1 with TRBJ2-1, with D possibly being TRBD1 (5 bases). Germline CDR1 reads DFQATT; CDR2 reads SNEGSKA (reference sequence). The CDR3 contains 11 residues. The CDR3 DNA sequence: TGCAGCACCCCAGGGCCGAATGAGCAGTTCTTC. Encoded protein: CSTPGPNEQFF.

This clone has more than one count but fewer than ten. This chain links TRBV27 with TRBJ2-1; 9 bases map to TRBD1. CDR3 length: 15 amino acids. Germline assignment: CDR1 MNHEY and CDR2 SMNVEV (reference sequence). Trimming took 5 bases from V and 6 from J; bases not matched to a gene: 8. The CDR3 region has the DNA TGTGCCAGCAGTCTACAGGGGGCGCGAGTCAATGAGCAGTTCTTC. Protein sequence: CASSLQGARVNEQFF.

This clone was detected only a few times. V gene TRBV11-3 combines with J gene TRBJ1-1; maybe TRBD1 (6 bases). The V end lost 1 base, the J end lost 3 bases, and 12 bases lay between the germline ends. Germline lookup yields CDR1 SGHNT and CDR2 YENEEA. This CDR3 is built from 15 residues. CDR3 amino acids: CASSLGGGADTEAFF. The CDR3 DNA reads as TGTGCCAGCAGCTTAGGAGGGGGGGCGGACACTGAAGCTTTCTTT.

V and J are TRBV10-2 and TRBJ2-3, with D maybe TRBD2 (6 bases). The germline gives CDR1 WSHSY, CDR2 SAAADI. The CDR3 totals 14 residues. V lost 2 bases and J 4 bases, leaving 10 bases between the germline ends. The CDR3 coding sequence is TGCGCCAGCAGTGAGAGACTAGTTGCAGATACGCAGTATTTT. Its protein is CASSERLVADTQYF.

The chain links TRBV10-2 to TRBJ2-1; 11 bases agree with TRBD2. J gave up 9 bases and V 6 bases, and 10 bases lay outside the gene matches. The length of the CDR3 is 15 residues. Germline V gene data show CDR1 as WSHSY and CDR2 as SAAADI. As DNA, the CDR3 is TGCGCCAGCAGGACTAGCGGGATCACGGGGGGTGAGCAGTTCTTC. Translated, it gives CASRTSGITGGEQFF.

The chain carries TRBV5-1 and TRBJ2-5; D unresolved. The germline V gene has CDR1 SGHRS and CDR2 YFSETQ. V was cut by 1 base and J by 0 bases, with 19 bases left in between. This CDR3 is 18 amino acids long. CDR3 loop: CASSLFARGRNYQETQYF. The CDR3 DNA follows: TGCGCCAGCAGCTTGTTCGCGCGAGGTCGGAATTACCAAGAGACCCAGTACTTC.

The rearrangement links TRBV5-6 to TRBJ1-6; 7 bases line up with TRBD1. This CDR3 has 15 residues. Per germline, CDR1 SGHDT and CDR2 YYEEEE. With V trimmed by 1 base and J by 5 bases, 3 bases remained unmatched. The CDR3 spells CASSLWDSNNSPLHF. DNA of the CDR3: TGTGCCAGCAGCTTGTGGGACAGCAATAATTCACCCCTCCACTTT.

The V gene is TRBV6-5, the J gene TRBJ1-6; tentative D call: TRBD1 (6 bases). V was trimmed by 5 bases and J by 6 bases, leaving 11 bases between them. CDR1 and CDR2 from the germline V gene are MNHEY and SVGAGI. CDR3 length: 14 amino acids. The CDR3 region has the DNA TGTGCCAGCAGTAGGAGACAGGCTAATTCACCCCTCCACTTT. This sequence encodes CASSRRQANSPLHF.

This chain uses TRBV27 with TRBJ2-4; 12 nucleotides agree with TRBD2. Per germline, CDR1 MNHEY and CDR2 SMNVEV (reference sequence). The CDR3 loop spans 15 amino acids. The trim removed 6 bases at V and 9 bases at J, leaving 9 bases unmatched. The CDR3 nucleotides read TGTGCCAGCAGGGAGAGACTAGCGGGGGTCGGCATTCAGTACTTC. It encodes CASRERLAGVGIQYF.

A word on this clone: Other DNA sequences in the same sample also yield this CDR3. V gene TRBV11-3 combines with J gene TRBJ2-3, with 7 bases identical to TRBD1. CDR1 and CDR2 (germline): SGHNT, YENEEA. Unmatched junction bases numbered 2, after V lost 5 bases and J lost 0 bases. The CDR3 has 14 amino acids. CDR3 protein: CASSRGQSTDTQYF. The CDR3 bases are TGTGCCAGCAGCCGGGGACAGAGCACAGATACGCAGTATTTT.

This rearrangement joins TRBV29-1 to TRBJ2-1; 8 nucleotides match TRBD1. Germline trimming cut 6 bases from V and 10 bases from J; bases unmatched to any gene: 5. The germline V gene encodes CDR1 SQVTM and CDR2 ANQGSEA. The CDR3 is 11 residues long. In DNA form, the CDR3 reads TGCAGCGTCGGGGACAGGTGGGAGCAGTTCTTC. It is translated as CSVGDRWEQFF.

V and J are TRBV28 and TRBJ2-1; 7 bases match TRBD1. The V segment lost 6 bases and the J segment 3 bases; nucleotides outside the gene matches: 11. The V gene's germline CDR1 is MDHEN and CDR2 SYDVKM. The length of the CDR3 is 16 residues. As DNA, the CDR3 is TGTGCCAGCAGCTTAGACAGGGAGAGGTTCTACAATGAGCAGTTCTTC. Its protein product is CASSLDRERFYNEQFF.

The V gene is TRBV28, the J gene TRBJ1-1; a possible D gene is TRBD1 (6 bases). This CDR3 spans 14 amino acids. The V end lost 6 bases, the J end lost 4 bases, and 15 bases lay between the germline ends. Germline-derived CDR1 and CDR2 are MDHEN and SYDVKM. The CDR3 DNA follows: TGTGCCAGCAGGGGGACATCCACAGGCACTGAAGCTTTCTTT. Amino acids: CASRGTSTGTEAFF.

There are a few counts of this clone. This chain joins TRBV9 and TRBJ2-1, with a possible D match to TRBD2 (5 bases). The germline V gene encodes CDR1 SGDLS and CDR2 YYNGEE. Trimming removed 3 bases at V and 5 bases at J, with 9 bases between. This CDR3 has 13 residues. CDR3 nucleotides: TGTGCCAGCAGCGGAACGGGGAACAATGAGCAGTTCTTC. Its protein is CASSGTGNNEQFF.

This clone was observed a few times. The chain employs TRBV7-9 and TRBJ1-5; D is unclear. The length of the CDR3 is 15 residues. Trimming pared 6 bases from V and 1 base from J, leaving 13 bases between. In germline, CDR1 is SEHNR, CDR2 FQNEAQ (reference sequence). The CDR3 nucleotides are TGTGCCAGCAGTCCTGGGTCGGGGAGCAATCAGCCCCAGCATTTT. Translated: CASSPGSGSNQPQHF.

This clone was detected a few times. An end of the junction differs from the germline gene, which may be a read error. The rearrangement joins TRBV2 to TRBJ2-1; 15 nucleotides align to TRBD2. Germline V gene lookup returns CDR1 SNHLY and CDR2 FYNNEI. There are 17 residues in the CDR3. The CDR3 loop reads CACSRDGLAGGQNEQFF. The CDR3 coding sequence is TGTGCCTGCAGCCGGGACGGACTAGCGGGGGGGCAAAATGAGCAGTTCTTC. Based on the CDR3 plus reference TRBV2 and TRBJ2-1, the full variable domain is EPEVTQTPSHQVTQMGQEVILRCVPISNHLYFYWYRQILGQKVEFLVSFYNNEISEKSEIFDDQFSVERPDGSNFTLKIRSTKLEDSAMYFCACSRDGLAGGQNEQFFGPGTRLTVL.

A single count supports this clone. The V gene is TRBV30, the J gene TRBJ2-3; 7 positions agree with TRBD2. Germline-derived CDR1 and CDR2 are GTSNPN and SVGIG (reference sequence). CDR3 length: 15 residues. The V gene end was trimmed by 2 bases and the J gene end by 0 bases; junction bases not matched to a gene: 5. The CDR3 region is CAWSTGLGSTDTQYF. The CDR3 DNA reads as TGTGCCTGGAGTACCGGACTAGGTAGCACAGATACGCAGTATTTT.

A single count supports this clone. The rearrangement joins TRBV5-4 to TRBJ2-7; D remains unclear. In germline, CDR1 is SGHNT, CDR2 YYREEE (reference sequence). V was clipped by 4 bases and J by 1 base, with 9 bases between them. The CDR3 spans 13 residues. CDR3 DNA: TGTGCCAGCAGCCCTGACATGTCCTACGAGCAGTACTTC. Its protein is CASSPDMSYEQYF.